The next 15 T cell receptor beta chains were all read from a single sample in a study of human thymus T cells. Generated by immunoSEQ multiplex PCR, the TCRdb table keeps only in-frame clones and is missing some. The sample holds tens of thousands of clones; around 96% are singletons and the top ten take under 0.035%. During corrective heart surgery, resections were taken, and the thymus tissue came from them. Sequencing used thymus tissue. The source of these receptors is a boy in the first two years of life with a congenital heart defect but otherwise immunologically healthy.

The genes are TRBV15 and TRBJ2-7; D may be TRBD2 (6 bases). Germline V lookup: CDR1 LNHNV, CDR2 YYDKDF (reference sequence). V lost 8 bases and J lost 3, with 8 bases in between. CDR3 length: 11 residues. The CDR3 nucleotides are TGTGCCACCGGGGAGGACTACGAGCAGTACTTC. Translated, it gives CATGEDYEQYF.

This clone appeared a single time. V and J are TRBV28 and TRBJ2-7; TRBD2 agrees at 13 bases. J lost 3 bases, V lost 6 bases, and 14 bases had no gene match. The germline V gene encodes CDR1 MDHEN and CDR2 SYDVKM. The CDR3 consists of 18 residues. The CDR3 DNA follows: TGTGCCAGCAGCTGGGGACTAGCGGGGCCTCTAGACCACTACGAGCAGTACTTC. Residues: CASSWGLAGPLDHYEQYF.

The V gene is TRBV11-3, the J gene TRBJ1-6; 7 bases match TRBD1. CDR1 and CDR2 (germline): SGHNT, YENEEA. The CDR3 sequence is 16 residues long. With V trimmed by 5 bases and J by 7 bases, 11 bases remained unmatched. This chain's CDR3 is CASSLQDREQNSPLHF. DNA of the CDR3: TGTGCCAGCAGCCTCCAAGACAGGGAGCAAAATTCACCCCTCCACTTT.

The genes are TRBV13 and TRBJ1-2; no reliable D call. The CDR3 contains 12 residues. Germline CDR1 reads PRHDT; CDR2 reads FYEKMQ (reference sequence). V lost 3 bases, J lost 8 bases, and 10 bases lay in between. The CDR3 DNA reads TGTGCCAGCAGCTTTCTGGGAAGCGGCTACACCTTC. This sequence encodes CASSFLGSGYTF.

The V gene is TRBV7-9, the J gene TRBJ2-2; the D gene is possibly TRBD1 (5 bases). This CDR3 comprises 16 residues. Trimming pared 0 bases from V and 6 bases from J, leaving 14 bases between. Germline assignment: CDR1 SEHNR and CDR2 FQNEAQ (reference sequence). In DNA form, the CDR3 reads TGTGCCAGCAGCTTAGCGCAGGGTAGATCTTCCGGGGAGCTGTTTTTT. This sequence encodes CASSLAQGRSSGELFF.

The V call is TRBV5-6, the J call TRBJ2-3; D might be TRBD1 (7 bases). CDR1 is SGHDT and CDR2 is YYEEEE in the germline V gene. Trimming removed 4 bases from V and 1 base from J, with 19 bases in between. The CDR3 spans 17 residues. The CDR3 region has the DNA TGTGCCAGCAGCCCGGAGAGAGACAGGGAGGGCACAGATACGCAGTATTTT. Translated: CASSPERDREGTDTQYF. The full variable domain, in which reference TRBV5-6 and TRBJ2-3 provide the parts outside the CDR3, is DAGVTQSPTHLIKTRGQQVTLRCSPKSGHDTVSWYQQALGQGPQFIFQYYEEEERQRGNFPDRFSGHQFPNYSSELNVNALLLGDSALYLCASSPERDREGTDTQYFGPGTRLTVL.

The chain employs TRBV13 and TRBJ2-1, with 14 bases that match TRBD2. The trim removed 5 bases at V and 7 bases at J, leaving 16 bases unmatched. The V gene's germline CDR1 is PRHDT and CDR2 FYEKMQ (reference sequence). CDR3 length: 19 amino acids. CDR3: CASSPGTSGSWALWNEQFF. DNA of the CDR3: TGTGCCAGCAGCCCCGGGACTAGCGGGAGTTGGGCCTTGTGGAATGAGCAGTTCTTC.

This chain links TRBV5-4 with TRBJ2-3, with 12 positions matching TRBD2. With V trimmed by 1 base and J by 0 bases, 9 bases remained unmatched. The CDR3 is 19 amino acids. CDR1 is SGHNT and CDR2 is YYREEE in the germline V gene (reference sequence). In nucleotides, the CDR3 is TGTGCCAGCAGCTTGTCCCTGACTAGCGGGGGTACAAGCACAGATACGCAGTATTTT. Translation gives CASSLSLTSGGTSTDTQYF.

This clone came up once. The chain links TRBV6-5 to TRBJ1-1; unclear D gene. This CDR3 has 12 residues. Germline CDR1 reads MNHEY; CDR2 reads SVGAGI. Between the trimmed V and J ends, which lost 7 bases and 1 base, there was a span of 7 bases. CDR3 bases: TGTGCCAGCATACGGGGGAACACTGAAGCTTTCTTT. It translates to CASIRGNTEAFF.

This chain links TRBV5-8 with TRBJ1-4, with 7 bases matching TRBD1. In germline, CDR1 is SGHTS, CDR2 YDEGEE. The CDR3 is 15 amino acids. V shed 2 bases, J shed 7 bases, and the junction held 8 bases outside the gene matches. Here the CDR3 DNA reads TGTGCCAGCAGCTTTTGGGGGACAGAGGGTGAAAAACTGTTTTTT. This translates into CASSFWGTEGEKLFF.

The chain has TRBV5-6 and TRBJ1-2; D possibly corresponds to TRBD1 (5 bases). The V end lost 0 bases, the J end lost 4 bases, and 13 bases lay between the germline ends. The CDR3 totals 15 residues. Germline CDR1 and CDR2: SGHDT and YYEEEE. This CDR3 reads CASSLVPRVSYGYTF. The CDR3 DNA follows: TGTGCCAGCAGCTTGGTCCCCAGGGTTAGCTATGGCTACACCTTC.

The chain combines TRBV6-5 with TRBJ1-5, with 8 bases identical to TRBD1. Germline V gene lookup returns CDR1 MNHEY and CDR2 SVGAGI. V shed 6 bases and J 2 bases; nucleotides not matched to a gene: 3. The CDR3 runs to 14 residues. The CDR3 reads CASSLTGGNQPQHF. The DNA for the CDR3 is TGTGCCAGCAGCTTGACAGGGGGCAATCAGCCCCAGCATTTT.

V usage is TRBV5-4 and J usage is TRBJ2-3; 7 bases align to TRBD1. The CDR3 extends over 16 amino acids. V gave up 5 bases and J gave up 0 bases; unmatched junction bases: 9. Germline V gives CDR1 SGHNT, CDR2 YYREEE (reference sequence). The CDR3, as DNA: TGTGCCAGCAGTCCAACAGGGGCTCTTAGCACAGATACGCAGTATTTT. This gives the protein CASSPTGALSTDTQYF.

This CDR3 reads CASIRYLAGGREQYF. Here the CDR3 DNA reads TGTGCCAGCATTAGGTACCTAGCGGGAGGGCGGGAGCAGTACTTC. The rearrangement uses TRBV5-6 and TRBJ2-7, with TRBD2 matching over 12 bases. Germline loops: CDR1 SGHDT, CDR2 YYEEEE. The trim removed 6 bases at V and 7 bases at J, leaving 11 bases unmatched. This CDR3 spans 15 amino acids.

V is TRBV23-1 and J is TRBJ1-5; TRBD1 might be the D (6 bases). TRBV23-1 carries the ORF label, with uncertain function. V was shortened by 8 bases and J by 3 bases, with 14 bases between the two germline ends. CDR3 length: 14 amino acids. The CDR3 spells CASPAGTYNQPQHF. Written as DNA, the CDR3 is TGCGCCAGCCCCGCAGGGACATACAATCAGCCCCAGCATTTT.